This T cell receptor beta chain is from a study of shared clonotypes between healthy human individuals. This clone came up once. Its target is unknown. General study results and limits: For sorted subsets, rarefaction showed incomplete sequencing despite large depth. Non-shared clonotypes showed lower generation probabilities than clonotypes common to all four donors.

Clones were read by immunoSEQ multiplex PCR, and TCRdb kept only the in-frame ones, dropping some. The sample carries under 1,900,000 clones, around 98.5% recorded once. CDR1 and CDR2 from the germline V gene are SGHRS and YFSETQ. V was pared by 5 bases and J by 4 bases, with 14 bases between. This CDR3 region has 14 residues. The sequenced sample consisted of naive CD4+ T cells sorted from blood. The subset here: CD45RA+ positively selected. The receptor's source is a man aged 25-40 years in good health. The J gene is TRBJ2-3, the V gene TRBV5-1; D unresolved. The CDR3 region is CASSIAVGADTQYF. CDR3 DNA: TGCGCCAGCAGTATCGCAGTGGGCGCAGATACGCAGTATTTT.